Sequencing of this TCR beta chain was carried out in a study of blood T cell repertoires in COVID-19. Living in under 30 US areas, the participants were between about 18 and 100 years of age. This clone was seen a single time. Germline V gene data show CDR1 as MNHEY and CDR2 as SMNVEV (reference sequence). Trimming took off 3 bases at V and 0 bases at J, with 8 bases between the two ends. CDR3 size: 14 residues. Assay: immunoSEQ multiplex PCR; the TCRdb copy retains only in-frame clones and omits some. Here the sample spans some 260,000 clones, around 84% being singletons. The sequencing sample was made of PBMCs or T cells enriched from blood (not recorded which). The receptor's source is a man aged 25 to 40 with acute COVID-19. The rearrangement joins TRBV27 to TRBJ1-1; no definite D call. CDR3 sequence reads: CASSLMQLNTEAFF. The CDR3 DNA sequence: TGTGCCAGCAGTTTGATGCAGTTGAACACTGAAGCTTTCTTT.